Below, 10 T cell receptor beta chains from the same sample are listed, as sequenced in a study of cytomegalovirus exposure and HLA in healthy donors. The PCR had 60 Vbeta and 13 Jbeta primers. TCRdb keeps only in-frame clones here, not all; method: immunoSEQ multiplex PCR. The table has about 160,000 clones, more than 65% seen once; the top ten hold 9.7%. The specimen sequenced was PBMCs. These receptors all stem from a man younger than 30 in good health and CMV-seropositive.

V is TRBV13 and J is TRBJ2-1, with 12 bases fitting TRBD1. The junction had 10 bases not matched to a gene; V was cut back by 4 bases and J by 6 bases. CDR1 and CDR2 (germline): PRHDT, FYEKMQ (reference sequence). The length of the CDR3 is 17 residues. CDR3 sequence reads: CASSSFDPGQGANEQFF. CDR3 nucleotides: TGTGCCAGCAGCTCCTTTGATCCGGGACAGGGGGCCAATGAGCAGTTCTTC.

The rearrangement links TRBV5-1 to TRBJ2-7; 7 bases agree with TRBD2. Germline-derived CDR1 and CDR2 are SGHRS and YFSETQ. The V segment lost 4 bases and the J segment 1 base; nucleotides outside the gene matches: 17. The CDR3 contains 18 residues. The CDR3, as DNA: TGCGCCAGCAGCCCTATGGGAACTTCAAGCGGGAAGTCCTACGAGCAGTACTTC. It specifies CASSPMGTSSGKSYEQYF. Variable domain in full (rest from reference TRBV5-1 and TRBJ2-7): KAGVTQTPRYLIKTRGQQVTLSCSPISGHRSVSWYQQTPGQGLQFLFEYFSETQRNKGNFPGRFSGRQFSNSRSEMNVSTLELGDSALYLCASSPMGTSSGKSYEQYFGPGTRLTVT.

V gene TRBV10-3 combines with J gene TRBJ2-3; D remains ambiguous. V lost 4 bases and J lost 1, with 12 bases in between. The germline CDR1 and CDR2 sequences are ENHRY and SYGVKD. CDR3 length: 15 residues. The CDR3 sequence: CAISALGGGTDTQYF. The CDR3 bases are TGTGCCATCAGTGCGTTAGGCGGAGGCACAGATACGCAGTATTTT.

The CDR3 here is CATSDRVRYEQYF. In DNA form, the CDR3 reads TGTGCCACCTCGGACAGGGTTAGGTACGAGCAGTACTTC. The V gene is TRBV27, the J gene TRBJ2-7, with 8 bases fitting TRBD1. Trimming removed 10 bases from V and 4 bases from J; junction bases left unmatched: 9. The CDR3 is 13 residues long. The germline V gene has CDR1 MNHEY and CDR2 SMNVEV (reference sequence).

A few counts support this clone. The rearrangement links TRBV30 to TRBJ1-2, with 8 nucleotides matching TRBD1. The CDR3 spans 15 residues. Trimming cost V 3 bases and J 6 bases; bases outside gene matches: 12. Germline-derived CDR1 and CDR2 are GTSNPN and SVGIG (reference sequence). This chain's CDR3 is CAWSTGQGVIDGYTF. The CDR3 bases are TGTGCCTGGAGCACTGGACAGGGAGTGATAGATGGCTACACCTTC. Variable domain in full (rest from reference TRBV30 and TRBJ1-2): SQTIHQWPATLVQPVGSPLSLECTVEGTSNPNLYWYRQAAGRGLQLLFYSVGIGQISSEVPQNLSASRPQDRQFILSSKKLLLSDSGFYLCAWSTGQGVIDGYTFGSGTRLTVV.

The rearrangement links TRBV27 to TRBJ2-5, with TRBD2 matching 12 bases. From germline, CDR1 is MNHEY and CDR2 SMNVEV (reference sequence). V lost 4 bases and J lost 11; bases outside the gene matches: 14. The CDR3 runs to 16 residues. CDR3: CASSWTPGLAGVEQYF. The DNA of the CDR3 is TGTGCCAGCAGTTGGACTCCGGGACTAGCGGGTGTGGAGCAGTACTTC.

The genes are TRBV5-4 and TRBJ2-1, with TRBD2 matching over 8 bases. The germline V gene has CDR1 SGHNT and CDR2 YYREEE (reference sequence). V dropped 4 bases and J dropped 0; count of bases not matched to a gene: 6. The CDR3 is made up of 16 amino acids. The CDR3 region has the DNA TGTGCCAGCAGCGGAACTAGCGGCTCCTCCTACAATGAGCAGTTCTTC. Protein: CASSGTSGSSYNEQFF.

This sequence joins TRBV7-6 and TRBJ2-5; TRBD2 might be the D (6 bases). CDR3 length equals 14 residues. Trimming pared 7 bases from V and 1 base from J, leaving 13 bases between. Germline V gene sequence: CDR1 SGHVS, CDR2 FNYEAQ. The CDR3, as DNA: TGTGCCAGCACCCGATACGGGGGCCAAGAGACCCAGTACTTC. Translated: CASTRYGGQETQYF.

The CDR3 DNA is TGTGCCAGCAGCTTAACTCCGAATGAGAGGGACAATGAGCAGTTCTTC. It specifies CASSLTPNERDNEQFF. The V call is TRBV7-9, the J call TRBJ2-1, with D perhaps TRBD2 (5 bases). The CDR3 totals 16 residues. The germline V gene has CDR1 SEHNR and CDR2 FQNEAQ (reference sequence). Trimming cost V 2 bases and J 5 bases, with 16 bases left between them.

The CDR3 sequence is CASSHHGMDAFF. The CDR3 DNA reads TGCGCCAGCAGCCATCACGGGATGGATGCTTTCTTT. V is TRBV4-1 and J is TRBJ1-1, with D unresolved. This CDR3 region has 12 residues. Trimming pared 3 bases from V and 11 bases from J, leaving 13 bases between. Germline assignment: CDR1 MGHRA and CDR2 YSYEKL.